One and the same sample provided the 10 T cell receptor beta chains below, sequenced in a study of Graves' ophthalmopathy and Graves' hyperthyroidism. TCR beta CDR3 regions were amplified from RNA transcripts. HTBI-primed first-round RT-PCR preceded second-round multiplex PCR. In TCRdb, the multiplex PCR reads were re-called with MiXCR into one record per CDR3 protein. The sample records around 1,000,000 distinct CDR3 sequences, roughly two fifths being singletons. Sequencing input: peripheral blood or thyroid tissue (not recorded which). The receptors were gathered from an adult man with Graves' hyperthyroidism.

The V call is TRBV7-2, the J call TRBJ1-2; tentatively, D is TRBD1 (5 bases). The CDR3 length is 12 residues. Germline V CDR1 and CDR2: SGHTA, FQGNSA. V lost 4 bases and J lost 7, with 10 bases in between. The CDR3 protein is CASSSLGGGYTF. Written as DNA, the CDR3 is TGTGCCAGCAGCTCCCTCGGGGGTGGCTACACCTTC.

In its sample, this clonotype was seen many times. The CDR3 region is CASSQDQNRGVTEAFF. CDR3 bases: TGCGCCAGCAGCCAAGACCAAAACAGGGGTGTAACTGAAGCTTTCTTT. This chain uses TRBV4-1 with TRBJ1-1, with 7 bases identical to TRBD1. This CDR3 has 16 residues. Germline V lookup: CDR1 MGHRA, CDR2 YSYEKL. With 0 bases clipped from V and 5 bases from J, the junction kept 9 bases outside the gene matches.

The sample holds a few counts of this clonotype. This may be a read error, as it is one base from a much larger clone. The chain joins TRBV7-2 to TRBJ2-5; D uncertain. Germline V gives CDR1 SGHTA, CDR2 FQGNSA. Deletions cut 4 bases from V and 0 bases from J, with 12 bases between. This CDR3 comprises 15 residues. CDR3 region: CASSSVYRDQETQYF. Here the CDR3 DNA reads TGTGCCAGCAGCTCAGTATACAGAGACCAAGAGACCCAGTACTTC.

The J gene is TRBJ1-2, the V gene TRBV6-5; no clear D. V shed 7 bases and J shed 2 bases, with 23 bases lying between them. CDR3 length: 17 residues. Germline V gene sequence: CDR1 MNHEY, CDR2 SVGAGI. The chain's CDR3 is CASTSLPWVRKNYGYTF. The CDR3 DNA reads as TGTGCCAGCACCTCTCTCCCTTGGGTCAGGAAAAACTATGGCTACACCTTC.

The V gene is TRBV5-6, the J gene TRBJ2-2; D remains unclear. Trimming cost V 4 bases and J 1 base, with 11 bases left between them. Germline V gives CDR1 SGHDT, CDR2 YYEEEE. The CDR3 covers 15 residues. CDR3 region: CASSSRSGNTGELFF. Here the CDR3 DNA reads TGTGCCAGCAGCAGTAGGTCTGGGAACACCGGGGAGCTGTTTTTT.

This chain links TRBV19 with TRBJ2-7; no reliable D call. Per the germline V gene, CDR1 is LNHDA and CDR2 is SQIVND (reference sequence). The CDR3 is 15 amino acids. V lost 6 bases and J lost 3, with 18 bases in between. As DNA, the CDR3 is TGTGCCAGTAGCTTGACCGACGGAACTATCTACGAGCAGTACTTC. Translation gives CASSLTDGTIYEQYF.

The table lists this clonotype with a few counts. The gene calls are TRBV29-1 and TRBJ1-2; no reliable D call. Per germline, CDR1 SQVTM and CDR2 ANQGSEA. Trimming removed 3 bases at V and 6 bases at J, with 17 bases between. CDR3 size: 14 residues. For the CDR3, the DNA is TGCAGCGTTGAGCAGGCAGGCCTGAGGGATGGCTACACCTTC. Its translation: CSVEQAGLRDGYTF.

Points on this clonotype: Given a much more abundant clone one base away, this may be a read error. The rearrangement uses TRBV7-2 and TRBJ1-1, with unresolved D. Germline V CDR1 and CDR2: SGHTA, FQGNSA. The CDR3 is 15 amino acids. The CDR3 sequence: CSSSARSGGGPGAFF. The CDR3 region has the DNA TGTTCCAGCAGCGCCCGATCTGGAGGAGGCCCGGGAGCTTTCTTT.

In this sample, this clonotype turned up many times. The CDR3 DNA reads TGTGCCAGCAGCTTTGGTTCAGACGATACTTGGGGTTCACCCCTCCACTTT. This encodes CASSFGSDDTWGSPLHF. The V and J genes are TRBV5-8 and TRBJ1-6; D not resolved. CDR3 size: 17 residues. Deletions cut 2 bases from V and 9 bases from J, with 21 bases between. Germline assignment: CDR1 SGHTS and CDR2 YDEGEE. The full variable domain, in which reference TRBV5-8 and TRBJ1-6 provide the parts outside the CDR3, is EAGVTQSPTHLIKTRGQQATLRCSPISGHTSVYWYQQALGLGLQFLLWYDEGEERNRGNFPPRFSGRQFPNYSSELNVNALELEDSALYLCASSFGSDDTWGSPLHFGNGTRLTVT.

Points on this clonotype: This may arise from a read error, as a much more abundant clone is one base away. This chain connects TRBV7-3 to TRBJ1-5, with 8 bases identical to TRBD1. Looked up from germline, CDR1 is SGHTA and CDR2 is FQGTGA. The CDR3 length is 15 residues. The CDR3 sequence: CASSSGGERNQPQQF. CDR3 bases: TGTGCCAGCAGCTCAGGGGGCGAGAGAAATCAGCCCCAGCAGTTT.